This T cell receptor (beta chain) stems from a study of T cell repertoires in cytomegalovirus infection. Using its own MiXCR run on the reads, TCRdb lists one record per CDR3 protein. The sample holds hundreds of thousands of distinct CDR3 sequences, 35% to 45% seen once. CDR1 and CDR2 from the germline V gene are SGHTA and FQGNSA. Between the trimmed V and J ends, which lost 2 bases and 9 bases, there was a span of 13 bases. The CDR3 spans 13 residues. Concerning this clonotype itself: Its target is unknown. A much bigger clone sits one base away, suggesting this may be a read error.

Study conclusions and caveats: Dominant in the ex vivo response were TCR beta clonotypes restricted by HLA-C and specific for CMV. Identification of carriers of CMV plus the relevant HLA was performed using cumulative public TCR beta family frequency.

The clonotype comes from a human donor in good health (CMV status not recorded). Some clones in this sample may be carry-over from other donors' samples. The specimen sequenced was PBMCs. The chain uses TRBV7-2 and TRBJ1-2; D is perhaps TRBD1 (5 bases). The CDR3 here is CTSSLSDRRSYTF. In DNA form, the CDR3 reads TGTACCAGCAGCTTATCTGACAGAAGAAGCTACACCTTC.